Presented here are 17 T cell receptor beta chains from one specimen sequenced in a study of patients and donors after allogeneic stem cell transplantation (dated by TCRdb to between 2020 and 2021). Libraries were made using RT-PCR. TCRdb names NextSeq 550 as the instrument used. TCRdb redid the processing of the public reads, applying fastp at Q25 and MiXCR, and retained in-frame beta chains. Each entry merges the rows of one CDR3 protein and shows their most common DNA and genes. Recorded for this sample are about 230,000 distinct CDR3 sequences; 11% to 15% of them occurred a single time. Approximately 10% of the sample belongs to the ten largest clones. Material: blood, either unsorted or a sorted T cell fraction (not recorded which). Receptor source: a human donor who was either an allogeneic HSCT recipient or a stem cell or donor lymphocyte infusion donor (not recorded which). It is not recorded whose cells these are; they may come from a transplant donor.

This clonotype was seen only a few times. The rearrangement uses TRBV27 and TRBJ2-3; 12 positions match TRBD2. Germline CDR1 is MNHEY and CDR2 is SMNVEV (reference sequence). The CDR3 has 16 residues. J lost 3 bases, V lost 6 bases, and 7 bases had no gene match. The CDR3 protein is CASSITSGGLTDTQYF. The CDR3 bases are TGTGCCAGCAGCATAACTAGCGGGGGGCTAACAGATACGCAGTATTTT.

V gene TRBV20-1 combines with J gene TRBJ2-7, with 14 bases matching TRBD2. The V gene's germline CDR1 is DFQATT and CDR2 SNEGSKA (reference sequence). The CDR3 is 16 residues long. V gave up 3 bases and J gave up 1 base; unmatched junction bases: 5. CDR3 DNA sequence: TGCAGTGCTAGGGGGACTAGCGGGAGAGAATCCTACGAGCAGTACTTC. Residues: CSARGTSGRESYEQYF.

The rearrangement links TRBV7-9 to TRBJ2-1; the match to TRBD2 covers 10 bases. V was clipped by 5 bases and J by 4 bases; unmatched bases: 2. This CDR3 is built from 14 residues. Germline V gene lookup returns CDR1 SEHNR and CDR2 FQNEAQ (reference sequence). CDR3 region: CASSKAGGYNEQFF. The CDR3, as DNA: TGTGCCAGCAGCAAAGCGGGGGGGTACAATGAGCAGTTCTTC.

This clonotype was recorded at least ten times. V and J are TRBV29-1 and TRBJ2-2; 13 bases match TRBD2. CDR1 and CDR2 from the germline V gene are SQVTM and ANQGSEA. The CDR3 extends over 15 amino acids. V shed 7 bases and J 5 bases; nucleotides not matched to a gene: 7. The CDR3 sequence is CSGRTSGSNTGELFF. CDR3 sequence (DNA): TGCAGCGGGCGGACTAGCGGGAGTAATACCGGGGAGCTGTTTTTT.

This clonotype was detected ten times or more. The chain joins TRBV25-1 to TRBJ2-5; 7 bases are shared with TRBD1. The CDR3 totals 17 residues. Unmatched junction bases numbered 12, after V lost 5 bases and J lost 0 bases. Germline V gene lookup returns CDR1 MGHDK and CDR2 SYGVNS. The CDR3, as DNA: TGTGCCAGCAGTAAGACCCGGGACAGCTTTTACCAAGAGACCCAGTACTTC. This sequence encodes CASSKTRDSFYQETQYF.

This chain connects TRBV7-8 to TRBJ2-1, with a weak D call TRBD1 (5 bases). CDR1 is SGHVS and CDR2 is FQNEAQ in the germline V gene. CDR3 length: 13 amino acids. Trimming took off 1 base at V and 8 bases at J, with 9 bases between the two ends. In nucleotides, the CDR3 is TGTGCCAGCAGCTTAGGCAGGGAAGATGAGCAGTTCTTC. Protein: CASSLGREDEQFF.

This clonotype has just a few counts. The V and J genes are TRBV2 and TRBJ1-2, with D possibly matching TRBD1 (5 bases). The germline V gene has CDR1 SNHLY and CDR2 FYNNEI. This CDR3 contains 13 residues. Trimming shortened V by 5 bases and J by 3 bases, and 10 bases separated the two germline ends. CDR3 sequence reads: CASSTDSHYGYTF. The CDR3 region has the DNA TGTGCCAGCAGTACAGACAGCCACTATGGCTACACCTTC.

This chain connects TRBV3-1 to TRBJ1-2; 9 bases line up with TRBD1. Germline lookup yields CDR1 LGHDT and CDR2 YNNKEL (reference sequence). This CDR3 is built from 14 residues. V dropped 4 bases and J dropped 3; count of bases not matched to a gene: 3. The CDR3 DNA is TGTGCCAGCAGCCGTACAGGGGGCGACTATGGCTACACCTTC. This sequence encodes CASSRTGGDYGYTF.

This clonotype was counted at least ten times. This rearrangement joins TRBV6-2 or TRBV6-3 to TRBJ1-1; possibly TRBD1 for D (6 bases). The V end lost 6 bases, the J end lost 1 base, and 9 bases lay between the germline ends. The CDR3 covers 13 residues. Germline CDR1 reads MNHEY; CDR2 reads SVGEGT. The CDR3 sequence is CASSRGQNTEAFF. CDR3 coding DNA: TGTGCCAGCAGCCGGGGACAGAACACTGAAGCTTTCTTT.

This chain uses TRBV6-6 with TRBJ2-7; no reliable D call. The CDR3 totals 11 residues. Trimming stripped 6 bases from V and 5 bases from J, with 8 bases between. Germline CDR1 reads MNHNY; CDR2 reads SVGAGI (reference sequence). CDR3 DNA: TGTGCCAGCAGCCGCGCCGACGAGCAGTACTTC. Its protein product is CASSRADEQYF.

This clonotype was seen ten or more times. The CDR3 DNA reads as TGTGCCAGCAGCGTAGGTGGGGGCCGTGGCTCCTACGAGCAGTACTTC. Translated: CASSVGGGRGSYEQYF. This sequence joins TRBV9 and TRBJ2-7, with D tentatively TRBD1 (6 bases). V was pared by 0 bases and J by 0 bases, with 13 bases between. Per the germline V gene, CDR1 is SGDLS and CDR2 is YYNGEE. The CDR3 sequence is 16 residues long.

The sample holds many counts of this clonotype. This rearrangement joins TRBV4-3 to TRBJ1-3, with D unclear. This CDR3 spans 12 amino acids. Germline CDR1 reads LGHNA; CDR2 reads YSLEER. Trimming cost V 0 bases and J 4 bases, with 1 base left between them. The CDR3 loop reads CASSQEGNTIYF. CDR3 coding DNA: TGCGCCAGCAGCCAAGAAGGAAACACCATATATTTT.

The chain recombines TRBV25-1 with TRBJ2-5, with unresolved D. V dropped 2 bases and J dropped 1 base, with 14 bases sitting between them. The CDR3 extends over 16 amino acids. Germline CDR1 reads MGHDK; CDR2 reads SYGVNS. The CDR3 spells CASSETTPSPQETQYF. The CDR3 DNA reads TGTGCCAGCAGTGAAACCACCCCTAGTCCCCAAGAGACCCAGTACTTC. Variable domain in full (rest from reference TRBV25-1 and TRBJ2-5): EADIYQTPRYLVIGTGKKITLECSQTMGHDKMYWYQQDPGMELHLIHYSYGVNSTEKGDLSSESTVSRIRTEHFPLTLESARPSHTSQYLCASSETTPSPQETQYFGPGTRLLVL.

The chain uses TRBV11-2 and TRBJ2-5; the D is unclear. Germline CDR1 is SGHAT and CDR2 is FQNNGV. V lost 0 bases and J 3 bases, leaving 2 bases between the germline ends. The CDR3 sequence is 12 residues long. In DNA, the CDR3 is TGTGCCAGCAGCTTAGATGAAGAGACCCAGTACTTC. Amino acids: CASSLDEETQYF.

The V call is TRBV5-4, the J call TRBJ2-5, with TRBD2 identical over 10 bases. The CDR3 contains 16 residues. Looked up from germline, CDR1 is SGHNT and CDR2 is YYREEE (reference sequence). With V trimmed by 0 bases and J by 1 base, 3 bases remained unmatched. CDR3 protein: CASSLGLAGAQETQYF. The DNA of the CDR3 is TGTGCCAGCAGCTTGGGGCTAGCGGGGGCCCAAGAGACCCAGTACTTC.

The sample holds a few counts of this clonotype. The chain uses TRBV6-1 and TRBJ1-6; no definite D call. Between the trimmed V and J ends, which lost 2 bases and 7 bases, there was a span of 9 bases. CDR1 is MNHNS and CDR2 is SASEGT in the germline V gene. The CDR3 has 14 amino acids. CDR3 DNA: TGTGCCAGCAGTGAACACACACGGAATTCACCCCTCCACTTT. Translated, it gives CASSEHTRNSPLHF.

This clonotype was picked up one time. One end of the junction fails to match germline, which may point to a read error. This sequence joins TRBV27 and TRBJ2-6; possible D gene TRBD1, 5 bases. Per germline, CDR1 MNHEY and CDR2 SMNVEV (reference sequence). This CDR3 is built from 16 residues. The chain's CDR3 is CASSPRTGSGTNVLTF. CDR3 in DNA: TGTGCCAGCAGTCCGCGTACAGGCTCTGGGACCAACGTCCTGACTTTC.